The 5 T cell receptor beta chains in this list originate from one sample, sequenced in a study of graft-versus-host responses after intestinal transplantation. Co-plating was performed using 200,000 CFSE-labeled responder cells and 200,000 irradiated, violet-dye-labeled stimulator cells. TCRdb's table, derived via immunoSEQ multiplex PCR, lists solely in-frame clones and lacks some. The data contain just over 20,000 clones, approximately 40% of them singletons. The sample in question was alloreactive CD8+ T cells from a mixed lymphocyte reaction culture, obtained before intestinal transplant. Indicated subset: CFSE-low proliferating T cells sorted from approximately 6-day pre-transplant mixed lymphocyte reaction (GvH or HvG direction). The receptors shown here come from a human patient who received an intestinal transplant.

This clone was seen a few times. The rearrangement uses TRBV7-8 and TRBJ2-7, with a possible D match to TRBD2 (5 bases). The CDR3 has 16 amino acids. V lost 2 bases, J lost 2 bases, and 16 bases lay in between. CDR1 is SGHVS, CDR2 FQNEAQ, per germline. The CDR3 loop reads CASSLLTGFITYEQYF. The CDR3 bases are TGTGCCAGCAGCTTACTTACGGGATTTATAACCTACGAGCAGTACTTC.

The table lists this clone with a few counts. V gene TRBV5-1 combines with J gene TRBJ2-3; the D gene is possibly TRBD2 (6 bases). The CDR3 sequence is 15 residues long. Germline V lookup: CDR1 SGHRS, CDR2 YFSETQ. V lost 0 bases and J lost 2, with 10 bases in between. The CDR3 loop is CASSLDGSPTDTQYF. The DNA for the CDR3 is TGCGCCAGCAGCTTGGACGGGAGCCCCACAGATACGCAGTATTTT.

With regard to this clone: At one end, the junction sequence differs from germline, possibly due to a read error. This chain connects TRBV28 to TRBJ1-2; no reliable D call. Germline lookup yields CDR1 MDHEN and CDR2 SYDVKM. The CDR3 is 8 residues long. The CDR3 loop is CGSGGYTF. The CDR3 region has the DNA TGCGGGTCGGGCGGCTACACCTTC.

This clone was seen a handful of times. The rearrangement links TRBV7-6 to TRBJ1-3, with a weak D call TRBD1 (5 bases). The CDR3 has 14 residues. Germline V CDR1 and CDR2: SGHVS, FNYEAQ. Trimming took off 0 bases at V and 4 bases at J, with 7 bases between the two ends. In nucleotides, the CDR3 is TGTGCCAGCAGCTTAGCAGGGGAGGGAAACACCATATATTTT. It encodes CASSLAGEGNTIYF.

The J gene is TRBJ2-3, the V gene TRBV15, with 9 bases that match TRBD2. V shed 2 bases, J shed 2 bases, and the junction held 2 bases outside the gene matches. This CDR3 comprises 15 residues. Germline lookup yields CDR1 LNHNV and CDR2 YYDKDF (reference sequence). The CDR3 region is CATSRLAGPTDTQYF. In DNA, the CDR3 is TGTGCCACCAGCAGACTAGCGGGGCCCACAGATACGCAGTATTTT.